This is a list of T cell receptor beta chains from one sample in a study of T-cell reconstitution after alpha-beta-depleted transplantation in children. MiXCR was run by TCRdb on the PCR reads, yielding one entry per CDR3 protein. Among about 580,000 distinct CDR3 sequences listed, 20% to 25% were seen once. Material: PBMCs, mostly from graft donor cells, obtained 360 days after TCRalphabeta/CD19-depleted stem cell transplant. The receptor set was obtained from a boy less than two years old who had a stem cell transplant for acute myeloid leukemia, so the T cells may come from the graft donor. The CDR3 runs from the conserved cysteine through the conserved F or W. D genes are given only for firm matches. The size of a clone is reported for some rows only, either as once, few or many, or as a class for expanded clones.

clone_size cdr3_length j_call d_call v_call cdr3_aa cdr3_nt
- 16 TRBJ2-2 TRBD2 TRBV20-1 CSAREGLAGYTGELFF TGCAGTGCTAGGGAGGGACTAGCGGGGTACACCGGGGAGCTGTTTTTT
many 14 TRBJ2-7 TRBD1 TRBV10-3 CAISGQMKTYEQYF TGTGCCATATCGGGACAGATGAAAACCTACGAGCAGTACTTC
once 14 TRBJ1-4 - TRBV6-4 CASRVAATNEKLFF TGTGCCAGCAGAGTGGCTGCAACTAATGAAAAACTGTTTTTT
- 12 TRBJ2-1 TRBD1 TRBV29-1 CSGGTGDNEQFF TGCAGCGGCGGGACAGGAGACAATGAGCAGTTCTTC
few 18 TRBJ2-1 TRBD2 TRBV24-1 CATSDLALAGGSYNEQFF TGTGCCACCAGTGATTTAGCACTAGCGGGGGGTTCCTACAATGAGCAGTTCTTC
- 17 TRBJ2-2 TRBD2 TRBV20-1 CSARGRTSGGNTGELFF TGCAGTGCTAGAGGAAGGACTAGCGGGGGGAACACCGGGGAGCTGTTTTTT
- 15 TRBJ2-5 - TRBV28 CASSPADTMEETQYF TGTGCCAGCAGCCCTGCCGACACCATGGAAGAGACCCAGTACTTC
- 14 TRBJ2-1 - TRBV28 CASTRQVQLNEQFF TGTGCCAGCACTCGACAGGTACAACTCAATGAGCAGTTCTTC
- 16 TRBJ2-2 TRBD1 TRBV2 CASSPQGQGASGELFF TGTGCCAGCAGTCCTCAGGGACAGGGGGCATCCGGGGAGCTGTTTTTT
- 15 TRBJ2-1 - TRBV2 CASSDGVRVNDEQFF TGTGCCAGCAGTGACGGGGTGAGGGTCAATGACGAGCAGTTCTTC
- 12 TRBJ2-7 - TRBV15 CATSRWLTEQYF TGTGCCACCAGCAGGTGGCTGACCGAGCAGTACTTC
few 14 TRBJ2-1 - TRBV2 CASDPDLPTHEQFF TGTGCCAGCGACCCAGACCTCCCTACCCATGAGCAGTTCTTC
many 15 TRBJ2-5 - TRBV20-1 CSARWASIIQETQYF TGCAGTGCTAGATGGGCCAGCATTATTCAAGAGACCCAGTACTTC
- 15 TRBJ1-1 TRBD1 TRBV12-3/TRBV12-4 CASRPGTGGYTEAFF TGTGCCAGCAGACCCGGGACAGGGGGATACACTGAAGCTTTCTTT
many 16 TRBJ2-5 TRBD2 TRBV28 CASSFVLMGGQETQYF TGTGCCAGCAGTTTTGTTCTCATGGGAGGGCAAGAGACCCAGTACTTC
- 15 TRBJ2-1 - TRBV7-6 CASSFIARAYNEQFF TGTGCCAGCAGCTTTATTGCCAGGGCCTACAATGAGCAGTTCTTC
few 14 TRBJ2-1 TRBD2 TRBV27 CASGPGLEYNEQFF TGTGCCAGCGGGCCGGGACTAGAATACAATGAGCAGTTCTTC
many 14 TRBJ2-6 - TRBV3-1 CASSRSSGANVLTF TGTGCCAGCAGCAGGAGCTCTGGGGCCAACGTCCTGACTTTC
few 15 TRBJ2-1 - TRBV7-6 CASSLVWSAEAEQFF TGTGCCAGCAGCTTAGTGTGGAGCGCCGAGGCCGAGCAGTTCTTC
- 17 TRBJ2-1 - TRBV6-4 CASSSELTGLTYNEQFF TGTGCCAGCAGCTCAGAACTGACAGGCCTAACCTACAATGAGCAGTTCTTC
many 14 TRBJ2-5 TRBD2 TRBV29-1 CSGGTSRGRETQYF TGCAGCGGCGGGACTAGCCGGGGCCGGGAGACCCAGTACTTC
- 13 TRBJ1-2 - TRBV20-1 CSASHGRTYGYTF TGCAGTGCTAGCCACGGGAGGACCTATGGCTACACCTTC
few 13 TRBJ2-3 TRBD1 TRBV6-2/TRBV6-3 CAINRGLTDTQYF TGTGCCATCAACAGGGGGCTCACAGATACGCAGTATTTT
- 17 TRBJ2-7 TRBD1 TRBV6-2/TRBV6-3 CASSYSSGTGKLYEQYF TGTGCCAGCAGTTACAGTTCCGGGACAGGGAAACTGTACGAGCAGTACTTC
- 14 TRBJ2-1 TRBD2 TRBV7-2 CASSFSGGGREQFF TGTGCCAGCAGCTTTAGCGGCGGGGGGAGAGAGCAGTTCTTC
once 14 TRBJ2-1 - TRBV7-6 CASSSPGRYNEQFF TGTGCCAGCAGCTCCCCAGGGCGGTACAATGAGCAGTTCTTC
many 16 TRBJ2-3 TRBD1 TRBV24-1 CATSDRDRVVADTQYF TGTGCCACCAGTGATCGGGACAGGGTGGTCGCAGATACGCAGTATTTT
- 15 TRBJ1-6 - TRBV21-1 CASSRWDRDNSPLHF TGTGCCAGCAGCAGATGGGACAGGGATAATTCACCCCTCCACTTT
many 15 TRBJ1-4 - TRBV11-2 CASRARPTTNEKLFF TGTGCCAGCAGAGCCCGACCCACAACTAATGAAAAACTGTTTTTT
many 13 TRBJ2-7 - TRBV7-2 CASSSQTGYEQYF TGTGCCAGCAGCTCTCAGACTGGCTACGAGCAGTACTTC
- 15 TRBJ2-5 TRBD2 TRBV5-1 CASRVAGTSPETQYF TGCGCCAGCAGAGTAGCGGGGACTTCACCAGAGACCCAGTACTTC
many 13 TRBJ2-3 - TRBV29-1 CSVGSGGTDTQYF TGCAGCGTTGGTTCTGGGGGCACAGATACGCAGTATTTT
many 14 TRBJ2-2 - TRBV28 CASARTPRTGELFF TGTGCCAGCGCAAGGACCCCGCGCACCGGGGAGCTGTTTTTT
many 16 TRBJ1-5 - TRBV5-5 CASSLGAGSGIRAQHF TGTGCCAGCAGCTTGGGTGCGGGGTCAGGTATCAGGGCCCAGCATTTT
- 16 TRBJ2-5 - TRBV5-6 CASSLVRTSTYETQYF TGTGCCAGCAGCTTGGTAAGGACATCTACCTATGAGACCCAGTACTTC
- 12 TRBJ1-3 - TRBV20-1 CSARALRNTIYF TGCAGTGCTAGAGCCCTCCGGAACACCATATATTTT
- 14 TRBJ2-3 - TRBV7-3 CASSLSHPSDTQYF TGTGCCAGCAGCTTAAGCCACCCTTCAGATACGCAGTATTTT
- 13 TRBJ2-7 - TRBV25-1 CASSNYPGREQYF TGTGCCAGCTCCAACTACCCCGGGAGAGAGCAGTACTTC
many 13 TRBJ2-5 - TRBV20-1 CSARDRRQETQYF TGCAGTGCTAGAGATCGAAGGCAAGAGACCCAGTACTTC
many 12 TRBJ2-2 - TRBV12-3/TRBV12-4 CASRTGGGELFF TGTGCCAGCAGGACCGGGGGCGGGGAGCTGTTTTTT
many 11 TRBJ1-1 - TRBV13 CASSLIREAFF TGTGCCAGCAGCTTAATTCGCGAAGCTTTCTTT
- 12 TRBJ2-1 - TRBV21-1 CASFHRGREQFF TGTGCCAGCTTCCACAGGGGTCGTGAGCAGTTCTTC
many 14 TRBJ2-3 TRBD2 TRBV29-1 CSVSGGGHADTQYF TGCAGCGTTAGTGGGGGAGGGCACGCAGATACGCAGTATTTT